The 20 T cell receptor beta chains in this list originate from one sample, sequenced in a study of T cell repertoires in cytomegalovirus infection. Their cognate antigens are unknown. TCRdb fed the reads into MiXCR, producing one record per CDR3 protein. The profile shows about 770,000 distinct CDR3 sequences, approximately 32% of them singletons. Sequenced here: cultured CD8+ T cells from PBMCs, sampled from culture after CMV antigen stimulation. These receptors came from a human donor in good health (CMV status not recorded). Some clones in this sample may be carry-over from other donors' samples.

The chain carries TRBV5-6 and TRBJ1-6, with D possibly matching TRBD1 (6 bases). Germline CDR1 is SGHDT and CDR2 is YYEEEE. Trimming removed 3 bases at V and 0 bases at J, with 10 bases between. This CDR3 region has 16 residues. The CDR3 sequence: CASSYLQGSYNSPLHF. The CDR3 bases are TGTGCCAGCAGCTACTTACAGGGCTCCTATAATTCACCCCTCCACTTT.

This chain joins TRBV6-2 or TRBV6-3 and TRBJ2-3; 10 bases map to TRBD2. CDR1 and CDR2 from the germline V gene are MNHEY and SVGEGT. The junction had 16 bases not matched to a gene; V was cut back by 2 bases and J by 14 bases. The CDR3 sequence is 16 residues long. The CDR3 spells CASSYGLAGGLTPPYF. The DNA of the CDR3 is TGTGCCAGCAGTTACGGTTTAGCGGGGGGATTAACCCCTCCGTATTTT.

The V call is TRBV15, the J call TRBJ2-7; D remains ambiguous. The V end lost 1 base, the J end lost 4 bases, and 8 bases lay between the germline ends. This CDR3 contains 13 residues. The germline gives CDR1 LNHNV, CDR2 YYDKDF (reference sequence). The CDR3 spells CATSRGRGYEQYV. The CDR3 nucleotides read TGTGCCACCAGCAGAGGAAGAGGTTACGAGCAGTACGTC.

This clonotype was seen many times. The chain has TRBV11-2 and TRBJ1-5; possible D gene TRBD1, 5 bases. The CDR3 extends over 15 amino acids. Germline V gives CDR1 SGHAT, CDR2 FQNNGV. Between the trimmed V and J ends, which lost 5 bases and 4 bases, there was a span of 15 bases. CDR3 loop: CASSLSQGRNQPQHF. DNA for the CDR3: TGTGCCAGCAGCCTCTCGCAGGGACGGAATCAGCCCCAGCATTTT. The whole variable domain, remainder taken from reference TRBV11-2 and TRBJ1-5, is EAGVAQSPRYKIIEKRQSVAFWCNPISGHATLYWYQQILGQGPKLLIQFQNNGVVDDSQLPKDRFSAERLKGVDSTLKIQPAKLEDSAVYLCASSLSQGRNQPQHFGDGTRLSIL.

This chain joins TRBV7-9 and TRBJ1-1; D remains ambiguous. The germline CDR1 and CDR2 sequences are SEHNR and FQNEAQ (reference sequence). Trimming took 2 bases from V and 3 from J, leaving 7 bases between them. The CDR3 totals 13 residues. CDR3: CASSLIPDTEAFF. In nucleotides, the CDR3 is TGTGCCAGCAGCTTAATCCCCGACACTGAAGCTTTCTTT.

This clonotype was counted ten times or more. The chain couples TRBV7-8 to TRBJ2-3; TRBD2 matches at 7 bases. Looked up from germline, CDR1 is SGHVS and CDR2 is FQNEAQ. The CDR3 runs to 15 residues. V was pared by 2 bases and J by 5 bases, with 7 bases of the junction left unmatched. The CDR3 loop reads CASSLYQRGGDTQYF. The CDR3 region has the DNA TGTGCCAGCAGCTTATACCAGCGGGGTGGAGATACGCAGTATTTT.

The chain has TRBV7-9 and TRBJ2-3; possibly TRBD2 for D (6 bases). Per the germline V gene, CDR1 is SEHNR and CDR2 is FQNEAQ (reference sequence). Trimming removed 1 base at V and 5 bases at J, with 19 bases between. CDR3 length: 17 amino acids. CDR3 residues: CASSLESGGSRVDTQYF. In nucleotides, the CDR3 is TGTGCCAGCAGCTTAGAGTCCGGGGGATCGAGAGTAGATACGCAGTATTTT.

This clonotype was seen more than once but under ten times. Here the CDR3 reads CASSDPISVLGITDTQYF. DNA of the CDR3: TGTGCCAGCAGTGACCCGATCTCCGTACTAGGCATCACAGATACGCAGTATTTT. The chain uses TRBV12-3 or TRBV12-4 and TRBJ2-3; TRBD2 might be the D (5 bases). The CDR3 sequence is 18 residues long. Trimming took 5 bases from V and 2 from J, leaving 23 bases between them.

The J gene is TRBJ1-2, the V gene TRBV19; TRBD1 agrees at 7 bases. J gave up 14 bases and V 8 bases, and 14 bases lay outside the gene matches. Germline-derived CDR1 and CDR2 are LNHDA and SQIVND (reference sequence). The CDR3 contains 12 residues. The DNA for the CDR3 is TGTGCCAGTTGCCCGATGACAGGGTTTCTTACCTTC. Translation gives CASCPMTGFLTF.

The sample holds a few counts of this clonotype. J is TRBJ1-5 and V is TRBV19; 7 positions match TRBD1. There are 15 residues in the CDR3. CDR1 and CDR2 from the germline V gene are LNHDA and SQIVND (reference sequence). The trim removed 7 bases at V and 1 base at J, leaving 7 bases unmatched. CDR3 in DNA: TGTGCCAGTAAGATCCTAGGGGGCAGCAATCAGCCCCAGCATTTT. Residues: CASKILGGSNQPQHF. Filled out from reference TRBV19 and TRBJ1-5, the complete variable domain reads DGGITQSPKYLFRKEGQNVTLSCEQNLNHDAMYWYRQDPGQGLRLIYYSQIVNDFQKGDIAEGYSVSREKKESFPLTVTSAQKNPTAFYLCASKILGGSNQPQHFGDGTRLSIL.

The rearrangement links TRBV24-1 to TRBJ2-1, with TRBD1 matching over 7 bases. After removal of 3 bases from V and 12 bases from J, the junction contained 7 bases not matched to a gene. Germline V gene sequence: CDR1 KGHDR, CDR2 SFDVKD. The CDR3 spans 13 residues. The CDR3 bases are TGTGCCACCAGTGATCCTGGGACAGCTTGGCAGTTCTTC. This translates into CATSDPGTAWQFF.

The chain has TRBV28 and TRBJ2-7; no firm D call. The germline V gene encodes CDR1 MDHEN and CDR2 SYDVKM. V lost 4 bases and J 0 bases, leaving 10 bases between the germline ends. CDR3 length: 14 residues. CDR3 sequence: CASSSLSPSYEQYV. The CDR3, as DNA: TGTGCCAGCAGTTCGCTCTCCCCCTCCTACGAGCAGTACGTC.

The chain uses TRBV7-9 and TRBJ2-3; D is unclear. Between the trimmed V and J ends, which lost 3 bases and 2 bases, there was a span of 12 bases. The CDR3 extends over 15 amino acids. Germline CDR1 reads SEHNR; CDR2 reads FQNEAQ (reference sequence). This chain's CDR3 is CASSLVRRSTDTQYF. CDR3 sequence (DNA): TGTGCCAGCAGCTTGGTCCGGCGCTCCACAGATACGCAGTATTTT.

This clonotype was seen more than once but under ten times. V gene TRBV7-9 combines with J gene TRBJ1-2; no firm D call. This CDR3 contains 15 residues. Trimming removed 6 bases at V and 1 base at J, with 15 bases between. The germline CDR1 and CDR2 sequences are SEHNR and FQNEAQ (reference sequence). Written as DNA, the CDR3 is TGTGCCAGCAGTAAAACCGTGACGGATAACTATGGCTACACCTTC. This sequence encodes CASSKTVTDNYGYTF.

Ten or more counts support this clonotype. The genes are TRBV12-5 and TRBJ1-1; perhaps TRBD1 as D (5 bases). CDR3 length: 12 amino acids. Trimming left V 5 bases short and J 5 bases short, with 9 bases between. Germline CDR1 reads LGHNT; CDR2 reads FRNRAP. The CDR3 nucleotides are TGTGCTAGTGGTGTCGGGGGGACTGAAGCTTTCTTT. Residues: CASGVGGTEAFF.

This clonotype has just a few counts. The CDR3 nucleotides read TGTGCCAGCAGAAAACGGACAGGCTACAATGAGCAGTTCTTC. Translating gives CASRKRTGYNEQFF. The chain couples TRBV5-6 to TRBJ2-1, with 7 bases lining up with TRBD1. V dropped 5 bases and J dropped 3; count of bases not matched to a gene: 5. CDR1 and CDR2 from the germline V gene are SGHDT and YYEEEE. There are 14 residues in the CDR3.

V is TRBV27 and J is TRBJ2-3; the D call may be TRBD1 or TRBD2 (6 bases each). The CDR3 covers 17 residues. Germline loops: CDR1 MNHEY, CDR2 SMNVEV (reference sequence). The ends were cut back, 5 bases at V and 3 bases at J, with 21 bases in the middle. CDR3 coding DNA: TGTGCCAGCAGTCCTAGGGGCCGGGGGCTAGGAACAGATACGCAGTATTTT. Translation gives CASSPRGRGLGTDTQYF.

This clonotype was seen only a few times. This chain uses TRBV19 with TRBJ1-2; D is undetermined. CDR3 length: 16 residues. Trimming removed 3 bases from V and 3 bases from J, with 17 bases in between. The germline V gene encodes CDR1 LNHDA and CDR2 SQIVND (reference sequence). The DNA of the CDR3 is TGTGCCAGTAGTATTGGCTTTATAGGGATCGACTATGGCTACACCTTC. This encodes CASSIGFIGIDYGYTF.

The V call is TRBV19, the J call TRBJ1-1, with D hard to call. CDR1 LNHDA and CDR2 SQIVND come from the germline V gene (reference sequence). This CDR3 is built from 15 residues. Between the trimmed V and J ends, which lost 1 base and 8 bases, there was a span of 17 bases. For the CDR3, the DNA is TGTGCCAGTAGTATAGCTCTCAGGAGCGAGGTGGAAGCTTTCTTT. Protein sequence: CASSIALRSEVEAFF. Drawing the rest from reference TRBV19 and TRBJ1-1, the complete variable domain is DGGITQSPKYLFRKEGQNVTLSCEQNLNHDAMYWYRQDPGQGLRLIYYSQIVNDFQKGDIAEGYSVSREKKESFPLTVTSAQKNPTAFYLCASSIALRSEVEAFFGQGTRLTVV.

This clonotype has more than one count but fewer than ten. The chain carries TRBV29-1 and TRBJ2-2, with 8 bases aligning to TRBD2. Trimming removed 4 bases from V and 7 bases from J; junction bases left unmatched: 8. The CDR3 spans 14 residues. Germline CDR1 reads SQVTM; CDR2 reads ANQGSEA. Here the CDR3 DNA reads TGCAGCGTTGCTTCGGGAGGGAGAGTCGGGGAGCTGTTTTTT. Amino acid sequence: CSVASGGRVGELFF.